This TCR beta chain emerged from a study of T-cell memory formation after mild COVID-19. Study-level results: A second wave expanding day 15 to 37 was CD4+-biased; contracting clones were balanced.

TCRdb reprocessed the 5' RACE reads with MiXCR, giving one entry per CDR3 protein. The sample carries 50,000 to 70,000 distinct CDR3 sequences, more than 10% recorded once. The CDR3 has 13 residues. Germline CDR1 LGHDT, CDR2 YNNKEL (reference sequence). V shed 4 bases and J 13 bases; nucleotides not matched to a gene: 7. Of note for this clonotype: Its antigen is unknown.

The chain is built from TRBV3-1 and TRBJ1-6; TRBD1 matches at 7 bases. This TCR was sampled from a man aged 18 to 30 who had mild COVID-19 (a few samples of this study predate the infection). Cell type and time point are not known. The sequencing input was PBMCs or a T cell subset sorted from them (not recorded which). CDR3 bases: TGTGCCAGCAGCCGTACAGGGGCGCAGCCCCTCCACTTT. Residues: CASSRTGAQPLHF.